Sequencing of this T cell receptor (beta chain) was carried out in a study of T cell repertoires in cytomegalovirus infection. Background on the study: HLA-B-restricted CMV epitopes that are well studied were used alongside recently identified HLA-C-restricted ones. Indicated by public TCR beta signatures were CMV infection and matching HLA type.

TCRdb reprocessed the reads with MiXCR, giving one entry per CDR3 protein. Of 140,000 to 150,000 distinct CDR3 sequences in the sample, around 30% were seen once. This clonotype has more than one count but fewer than ten. Its matching antigen is unknown. The ends were cut back, 10 bases at V and 2 bases at J, with 9 bases in the middle. This CDR3 contains 11 residues. Germline assignment: CDR1 SNHLY and CDR2 FYNNEI. Study observations and caveats: Carriage of CMV together with the relevant HLA was identifiable through cumulative public TCR beta family frequency. HLA-C-restricted TCR beta clonotypes specific for CMV led the ex vivo response.

The sequencing used CD8+ T cells from cultured PBMCs, collected from culture after CMV antigen stimulation. The clonotype was recovered from a human donor in good health (CMV status not recorded). Some clones in this sample may be carry-over from other donors' samples. J is TRBJ2-7 and V is TRBV2; D is unresolved. The CDR3 DNA follows: TGTGCCACCGACGACACCTACGAGCAGTACTTC. This encodes CATDDTYEQYF.